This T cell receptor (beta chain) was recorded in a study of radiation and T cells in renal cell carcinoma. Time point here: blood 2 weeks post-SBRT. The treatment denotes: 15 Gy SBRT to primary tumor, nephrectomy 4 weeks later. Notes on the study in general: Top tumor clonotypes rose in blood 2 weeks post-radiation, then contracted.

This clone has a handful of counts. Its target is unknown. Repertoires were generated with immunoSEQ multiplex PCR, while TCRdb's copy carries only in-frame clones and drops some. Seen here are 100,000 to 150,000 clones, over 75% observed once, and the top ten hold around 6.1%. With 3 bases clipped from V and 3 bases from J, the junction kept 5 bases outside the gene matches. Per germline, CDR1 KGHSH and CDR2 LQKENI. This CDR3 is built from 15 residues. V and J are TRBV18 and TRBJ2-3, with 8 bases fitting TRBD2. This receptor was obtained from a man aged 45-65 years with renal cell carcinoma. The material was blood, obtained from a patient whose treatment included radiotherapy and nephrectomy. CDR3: CASSPSREETDTQYF. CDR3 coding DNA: TGTGCCAGCTCACCGTCGCGGGAGGAAACAGATACGCAGTATTTT.